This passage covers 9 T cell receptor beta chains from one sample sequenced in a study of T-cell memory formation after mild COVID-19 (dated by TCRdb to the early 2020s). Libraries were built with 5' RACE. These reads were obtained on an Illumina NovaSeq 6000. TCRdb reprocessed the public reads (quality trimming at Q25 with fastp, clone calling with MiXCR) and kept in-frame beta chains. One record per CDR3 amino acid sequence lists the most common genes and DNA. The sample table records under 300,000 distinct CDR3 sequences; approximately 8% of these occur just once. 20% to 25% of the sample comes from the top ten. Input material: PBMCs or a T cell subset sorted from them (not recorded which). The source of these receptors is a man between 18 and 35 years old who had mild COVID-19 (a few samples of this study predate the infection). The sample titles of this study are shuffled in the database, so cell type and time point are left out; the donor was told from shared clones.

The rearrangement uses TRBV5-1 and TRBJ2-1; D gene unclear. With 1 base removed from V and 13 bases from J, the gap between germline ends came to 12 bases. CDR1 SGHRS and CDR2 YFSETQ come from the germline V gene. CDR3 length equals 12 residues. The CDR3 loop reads CASSLFSGEQFF. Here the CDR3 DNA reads TGCGCCAGCAGCTTGTTCTCGGGTGAACAGTTCTTC.

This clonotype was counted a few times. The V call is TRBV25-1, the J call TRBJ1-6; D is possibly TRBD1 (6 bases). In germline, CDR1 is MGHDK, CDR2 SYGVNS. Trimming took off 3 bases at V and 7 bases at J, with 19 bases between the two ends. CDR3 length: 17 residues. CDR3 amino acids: CASSESRRAGANSPLHF. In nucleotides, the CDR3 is TGTGCCAGCAGTGAGTCCCGCAGGGCAGGGGCAAATTCACCCCTCCACTTT.

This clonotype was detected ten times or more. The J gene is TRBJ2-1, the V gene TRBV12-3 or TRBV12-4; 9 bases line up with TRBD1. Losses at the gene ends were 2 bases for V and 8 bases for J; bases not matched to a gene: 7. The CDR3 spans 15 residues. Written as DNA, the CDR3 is TGTGCCAGCAGTTTAAGACAGGGGGTCAGCGATGAGCAGTTCTTC. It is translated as CASSLRQGVSDEQFF.

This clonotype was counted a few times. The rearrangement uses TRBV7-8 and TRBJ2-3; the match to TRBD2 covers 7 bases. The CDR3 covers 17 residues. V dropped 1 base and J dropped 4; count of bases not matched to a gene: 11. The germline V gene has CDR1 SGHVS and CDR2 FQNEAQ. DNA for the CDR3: TGTGCCAGCAGCTTAGTGGTGTGGGGACTACGGCCAGATACGCAGTATTTT. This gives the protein CASSLVVWGLRPDTQYF.

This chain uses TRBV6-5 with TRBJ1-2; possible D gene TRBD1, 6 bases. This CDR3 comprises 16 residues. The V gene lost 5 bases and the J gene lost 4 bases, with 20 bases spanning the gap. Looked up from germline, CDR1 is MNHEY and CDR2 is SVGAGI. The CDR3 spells CASSTAGGGQSYGYTF. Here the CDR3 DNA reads TGTGCCAGCAGTACAGCTGGGGGGGGGCAAAGCTATGGCTACACCTTC.

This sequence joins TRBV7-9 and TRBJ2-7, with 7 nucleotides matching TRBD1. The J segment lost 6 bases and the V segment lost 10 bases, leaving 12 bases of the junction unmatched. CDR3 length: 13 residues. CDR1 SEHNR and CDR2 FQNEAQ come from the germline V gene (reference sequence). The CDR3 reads CATREEGAREQYF. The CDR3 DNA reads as TGTGCCACCCGGGAAGAGGGGGCTCGCGAGCAGTACTTC.

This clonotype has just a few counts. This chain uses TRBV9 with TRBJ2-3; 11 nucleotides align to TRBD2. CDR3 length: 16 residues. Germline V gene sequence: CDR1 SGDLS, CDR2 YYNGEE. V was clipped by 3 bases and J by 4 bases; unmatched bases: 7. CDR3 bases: TGTGCCAGCAGCGGCATAGCGGGGGGGCCCGCAGATACGCAGTATTTT. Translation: CASSGIAGGPADTQYF.

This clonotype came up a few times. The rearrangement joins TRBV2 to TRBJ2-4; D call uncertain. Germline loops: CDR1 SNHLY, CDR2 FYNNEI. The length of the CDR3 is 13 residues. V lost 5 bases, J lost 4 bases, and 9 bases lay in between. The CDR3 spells CASSQDGKNIQYF. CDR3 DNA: TGTGCCAGCAGTCAGGACGGTAAAAACATTCAGTACTTC.

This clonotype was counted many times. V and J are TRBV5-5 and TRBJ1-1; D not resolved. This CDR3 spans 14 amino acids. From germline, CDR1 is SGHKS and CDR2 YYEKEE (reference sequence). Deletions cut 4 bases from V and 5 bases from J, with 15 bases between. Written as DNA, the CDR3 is TGTGCCAGCAGCCCGAGAACGGGTCGAACTGAAGCTTTCTTT. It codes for CASSPRTGRTEAFF.